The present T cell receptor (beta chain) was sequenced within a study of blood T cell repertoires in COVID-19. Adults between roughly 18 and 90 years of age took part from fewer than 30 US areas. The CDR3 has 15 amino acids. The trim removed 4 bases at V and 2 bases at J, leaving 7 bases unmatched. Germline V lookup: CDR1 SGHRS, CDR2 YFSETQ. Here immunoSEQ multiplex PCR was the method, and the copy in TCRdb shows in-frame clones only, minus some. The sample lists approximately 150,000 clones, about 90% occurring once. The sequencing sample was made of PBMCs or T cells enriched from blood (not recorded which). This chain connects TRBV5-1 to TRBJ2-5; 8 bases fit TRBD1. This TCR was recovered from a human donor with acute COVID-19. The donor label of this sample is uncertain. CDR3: CASSQGQGAQETQYF. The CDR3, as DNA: TGCGCCAGCAGCCAAGGACAGGGTGCTCAAGAGACCCAGTACTTC.